This TCR beta chain was obtained from a study of T cells in Graves' hyperthyroidism and ophthalmopathy. V lost 0 bases to trimming and J lost 7 bases; unmatched junction nucleotides: 7. CDR1 SGHRS and CDR2 YFSETQ come from the germline V gene. The CDR3 is 15 amino acids. Amplified TCR beta CDR3 regions derived from RNA transcripts. Initially, a first-round RT-PCR of the TCR CDR3 employed the HTBI primer set. TCRdb re-called the multiplex PCR reads with MiXCR, one entry per CDR3 protein. The sample has about 640,000 distinct CDR3 sequences, around 20% seen once. The cohort's ophthalmopathy patients, a group with duration under 3 months, had a Clinical Activity Score of at least 3 and a NOSPECS grade of at least 4. This clonotype was counted at least ten times.

The receptor was isolated from a man aged 25-45 years with Graves' ophthalmopathy. The sample was blood. This chain links TRBV5-1 with TRBJ2-1, with 7 bases aligning to TRBD2. The CDR3 bases are TGCGCCAGCAGCTTGGACGGACGACTAGCAAATGAGCAGTTCTTC. Amino acids: CASSLDGRLANEQFF.